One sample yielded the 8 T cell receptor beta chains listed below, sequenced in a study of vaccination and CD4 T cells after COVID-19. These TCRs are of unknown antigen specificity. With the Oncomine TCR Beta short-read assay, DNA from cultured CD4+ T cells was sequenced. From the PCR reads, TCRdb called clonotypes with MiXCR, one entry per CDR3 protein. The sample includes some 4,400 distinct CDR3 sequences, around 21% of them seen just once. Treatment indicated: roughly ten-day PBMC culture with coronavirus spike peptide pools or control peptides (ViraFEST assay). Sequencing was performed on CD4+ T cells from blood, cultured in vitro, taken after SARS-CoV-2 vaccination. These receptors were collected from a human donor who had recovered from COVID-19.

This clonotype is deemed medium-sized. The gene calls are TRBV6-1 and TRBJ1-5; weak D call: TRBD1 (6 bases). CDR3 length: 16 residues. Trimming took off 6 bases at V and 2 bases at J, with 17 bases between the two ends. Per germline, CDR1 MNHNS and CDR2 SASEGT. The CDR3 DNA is TGTGCCAGCAGCTCCATGGGGGGGCCGGGCAATCAGCCCCAGCATTTT. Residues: CASSSMGGPGNQPQHF.

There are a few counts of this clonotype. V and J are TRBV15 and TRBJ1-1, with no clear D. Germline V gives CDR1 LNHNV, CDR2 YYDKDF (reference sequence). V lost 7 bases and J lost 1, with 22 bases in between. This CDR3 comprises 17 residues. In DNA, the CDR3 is TGTGCCACCACCTCACCCCCGGGGATCAGTGAGAACACTGAAGCTTTCTTT. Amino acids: CATTSPPGISENTEAFF.

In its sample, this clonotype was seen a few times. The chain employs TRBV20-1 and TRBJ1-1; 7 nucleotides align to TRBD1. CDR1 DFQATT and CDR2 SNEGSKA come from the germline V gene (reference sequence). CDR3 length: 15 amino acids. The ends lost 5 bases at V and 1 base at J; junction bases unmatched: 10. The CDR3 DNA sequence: TGCAGTGCTCTAGGGGGCCACAGGGGGAACACTGAAGCTTTCTTT. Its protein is CSALGGHRGNTEAFF.

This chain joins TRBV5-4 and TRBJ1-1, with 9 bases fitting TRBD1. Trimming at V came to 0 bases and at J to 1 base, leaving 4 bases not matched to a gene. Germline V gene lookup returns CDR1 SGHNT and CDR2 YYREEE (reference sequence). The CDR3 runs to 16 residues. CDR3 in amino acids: CASSLGPGQGNTEAFF. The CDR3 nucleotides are TGTGCCAGCAGCTTGGGCCCGGGACAGGGGAACACTGAAGCTTTCTTT.

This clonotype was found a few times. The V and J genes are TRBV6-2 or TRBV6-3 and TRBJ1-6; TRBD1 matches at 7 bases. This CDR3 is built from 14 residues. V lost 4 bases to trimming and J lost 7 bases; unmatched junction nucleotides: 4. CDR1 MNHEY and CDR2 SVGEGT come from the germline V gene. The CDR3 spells CASSLTGPNSPLHF. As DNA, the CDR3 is TGTGCCAGCAGTTTGACAGGGCCGAATTCACCCCTCCACTTT.

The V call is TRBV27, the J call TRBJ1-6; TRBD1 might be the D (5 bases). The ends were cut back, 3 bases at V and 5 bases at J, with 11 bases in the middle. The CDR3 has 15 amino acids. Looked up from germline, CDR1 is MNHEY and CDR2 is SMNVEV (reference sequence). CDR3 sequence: CASSLGRIHNSPLHF. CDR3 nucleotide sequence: TGTGCCAGCAGTTTGGGACGGATCCATAATTCACCCCTCCACTTT.

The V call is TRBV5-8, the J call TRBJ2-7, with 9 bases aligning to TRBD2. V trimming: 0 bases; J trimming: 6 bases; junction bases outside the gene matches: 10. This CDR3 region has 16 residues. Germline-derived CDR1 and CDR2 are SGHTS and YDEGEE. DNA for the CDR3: TGTGCCAGCAGCTTGGGCGGGGGGGCCTATTTGGGCGAGCAGTACTTC. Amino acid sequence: CASSLGGGAYLGEQYF.

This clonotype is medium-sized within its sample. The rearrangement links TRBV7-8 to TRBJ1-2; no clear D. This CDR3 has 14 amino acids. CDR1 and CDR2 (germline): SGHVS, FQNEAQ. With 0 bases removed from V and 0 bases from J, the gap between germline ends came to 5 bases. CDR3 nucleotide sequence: TGTGCCAGCAGCTTAGCGTTTGCTAACTATGGCTACACCTTC. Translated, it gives CASSLAFANYGYTF.